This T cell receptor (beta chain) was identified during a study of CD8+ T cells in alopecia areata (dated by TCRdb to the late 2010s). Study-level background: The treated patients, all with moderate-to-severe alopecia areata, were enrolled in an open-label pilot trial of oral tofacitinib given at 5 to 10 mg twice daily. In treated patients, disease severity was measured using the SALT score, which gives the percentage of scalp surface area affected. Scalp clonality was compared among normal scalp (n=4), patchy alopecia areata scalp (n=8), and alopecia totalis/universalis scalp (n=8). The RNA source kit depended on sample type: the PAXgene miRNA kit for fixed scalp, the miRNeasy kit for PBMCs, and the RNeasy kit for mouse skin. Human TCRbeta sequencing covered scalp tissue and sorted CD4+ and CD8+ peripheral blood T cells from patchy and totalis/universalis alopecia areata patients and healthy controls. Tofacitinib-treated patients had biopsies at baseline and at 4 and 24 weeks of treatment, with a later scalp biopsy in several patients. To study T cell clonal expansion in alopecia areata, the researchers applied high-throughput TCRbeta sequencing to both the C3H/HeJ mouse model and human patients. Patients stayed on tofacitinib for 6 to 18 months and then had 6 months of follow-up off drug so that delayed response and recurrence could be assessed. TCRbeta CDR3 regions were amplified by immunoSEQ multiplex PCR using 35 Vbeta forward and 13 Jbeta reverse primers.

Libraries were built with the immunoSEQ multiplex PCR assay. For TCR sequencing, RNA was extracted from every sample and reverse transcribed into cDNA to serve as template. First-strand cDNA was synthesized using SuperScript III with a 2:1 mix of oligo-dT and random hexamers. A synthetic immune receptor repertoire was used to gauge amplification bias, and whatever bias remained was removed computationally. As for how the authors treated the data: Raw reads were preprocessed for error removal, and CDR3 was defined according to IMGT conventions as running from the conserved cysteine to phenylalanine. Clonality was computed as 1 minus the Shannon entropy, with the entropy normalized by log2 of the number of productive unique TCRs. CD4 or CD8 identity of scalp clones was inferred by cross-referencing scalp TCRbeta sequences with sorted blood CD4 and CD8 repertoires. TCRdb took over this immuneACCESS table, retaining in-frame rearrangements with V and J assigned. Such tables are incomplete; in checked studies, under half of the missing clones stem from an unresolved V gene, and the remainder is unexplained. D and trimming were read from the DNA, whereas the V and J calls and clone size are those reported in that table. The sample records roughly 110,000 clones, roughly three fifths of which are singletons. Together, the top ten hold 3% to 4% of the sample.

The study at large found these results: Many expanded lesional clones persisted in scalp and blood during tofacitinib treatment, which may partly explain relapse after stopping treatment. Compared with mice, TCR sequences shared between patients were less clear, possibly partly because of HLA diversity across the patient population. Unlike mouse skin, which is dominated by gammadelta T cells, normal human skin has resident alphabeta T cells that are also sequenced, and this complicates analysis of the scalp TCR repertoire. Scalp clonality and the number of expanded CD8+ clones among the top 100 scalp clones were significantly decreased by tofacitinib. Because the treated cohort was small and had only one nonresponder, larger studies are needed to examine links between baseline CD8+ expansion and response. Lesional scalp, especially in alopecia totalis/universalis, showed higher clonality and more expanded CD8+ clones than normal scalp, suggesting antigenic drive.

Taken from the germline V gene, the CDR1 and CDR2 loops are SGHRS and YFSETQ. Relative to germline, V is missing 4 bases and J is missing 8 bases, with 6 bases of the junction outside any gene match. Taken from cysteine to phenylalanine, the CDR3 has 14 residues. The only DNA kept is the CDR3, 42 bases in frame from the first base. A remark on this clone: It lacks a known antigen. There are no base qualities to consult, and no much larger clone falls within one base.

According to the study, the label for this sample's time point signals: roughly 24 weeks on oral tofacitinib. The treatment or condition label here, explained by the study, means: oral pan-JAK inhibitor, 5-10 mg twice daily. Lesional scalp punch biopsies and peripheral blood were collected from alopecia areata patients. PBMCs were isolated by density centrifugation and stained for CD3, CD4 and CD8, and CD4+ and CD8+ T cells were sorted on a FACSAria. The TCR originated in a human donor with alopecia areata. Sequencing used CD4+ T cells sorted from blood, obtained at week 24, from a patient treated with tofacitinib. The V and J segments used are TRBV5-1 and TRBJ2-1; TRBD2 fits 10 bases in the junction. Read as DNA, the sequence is TGCGCCAGCAGCGCTAGCGGGGGAAAAGATGAGCAGTTCTTC. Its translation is CASSASGGKDEQFF.